This T cell receptor beta chain appears in the sequencing data of a study of blood T cell repertoires in COVID-19. Germline values: CDR1 ENHRY, CDR2 SYGVKD. Trimming cost V 3 bases and J 9 bases, with 17 bases left between them. The CDR3 is made up of 14 amino acids. TCRdb's copy holds only in-frame clones and misses some; the assay was immunoSEQ multiplex PCR. The data hold 150,000 to 200,000 clones, with approximately 83% observed a single time. Sample: peripheral blood. This sequence originates from a man aged 60 to 69 with acute or convalescent COVID-19. The chain has TRBV10-3 and TRBJ1-2; no clear D. The CDR3 coding sequence is TGTGCCATCAGTGATCTACTAGAACTTTCGAGCTACACCTTC. Translated: CAISDLLELSSYTF.